This T cell receptor (beta chain) was captured in a study of high-grade serous ovarian cancer treatment subgroups. Across the study: Each sample yielded on average around 7,300 unique TCR beta rearrangements from around 14,000 reads. Broader study findings: Different patients shared almost no repertoire; same-patient tumors shared roughly 0.1 to 0.8. Clonal relatedness tracked neoantigen level, and by trend copy number and mutation load.

In the case of this clone: Its specificity is not known. This sample includes further DNA sequences coding for the same CDR3.

Tumor samples were obtained before definitive surgery or chemotherapy. Trimming pared 5 bases from V and 0 bases from J, leaving 11 bases between. The germline CDR1 and CDR2 sequences are SGHVS and FQNEAQ. This CDR3 spans 15 amino acids. Sequencing used immunoSEQ multiplex PCR; TCRdb keeps in-frame clones, though not all of them. The table has about 16,000 clones, about 76% seen once. The chain is built from TRBV7-8 and TRBJ2-1; a weak D match, TRBD1 (6 bases). The sequenced sample consisted of tumor tissue. The receptor was derived from a human donor with high-grade serous ovarian cancer. CDR3 DNA: TGTGCCAGCAGCCTTACAGGGAGCTCCTACAATGAGCAGTTCTTC. Protein sequence: CASSLTGSSYNEQFF.